A single sample gave rise to the 19 T cell receptor beta chains below, sequenced in a study of beta chain features in type 1 diabetes. No antigen is known for these receptors. Reverse transcribing all isolated RNA meant expressed TCRB transcripts were sequenced. Sequencing used immunoSEQ multiplex PCR; TCRdb keeps in-frame clones, though not all of them. Here the sample spans about 710,000 clones, around 15% being singletons. Whole-study results and caveats: Shorter TCRB CDR3s, moderately but significantly so, were found in Type 1 diabetes patients in all four CD4+ subsets.

The specimen was naive CD4+ T cells from blood. These receptors were taken from a man between 18 and 35 years old with type 1 diabetes.

This sequence joins TRBV30 and TRBJ2-2, with 13 bases that match TRBD2. Per the germline V gene, CDR1 is GTSNPN and CDR2 is SVGIG (reference sequence). Trimming at V came to 0 bases and at J to 7 bases, leaving 8 bases not matched to a gene. The CDR3 runs 17 residues. The CDR3 loop reads CAWSVTSGRASNGELFF. CDR3 DNA: TGTGCCTGGAGTGTAACTAGCGGGAGGGCCTCGAACGGGGAGCTGTTTTTT.

This clone has a handful of counts. The rearrangement joins TRBV20-1 to TRBJ2-5; D call uncertain. Germline values: CDR1 DFQATT, CDR2 SNEGSKA (reference sequence). CDR3 length: 11 amino acids. Trimming removed 4 bases from V and 7 bases from J, with 10 bases in between. CDR3 protein: CSANLRGTQYF. CDR3 DNA: TGCAGTGCTAACCTGAGAGGGACCCAGTACTTC.

This clone has more than one count but fewer than ten. The gene calls are TRBV2 and TRBJ1-5; no clear D. From germline, CDR1 is SNHLY and CDR2 FYNNEI. This CDR3 comprises 14 residues. With 6 bases removed from V and 4 bases from J, the gap between germline ends came to 13 bases. CDR3 protein: CASREFLENQPQHF. CDR3 nucleotide sequence: TGTGCCAGCAGGGAATTTTTGGAGAATCAGCCCCAGCATTTT.

This clone was counted only a few times. This rearrangement joins TRBV29-1 to TRBJ1-6; maybe TRBD1 (6 bases). Trimming removed 6 bases at V and 6 bases at J, with 15 bases between. Germline V gene lookup returns CDR1 SQVTM and CDR2 ANQGSEA. CDR3 length: 14 amino acids. The CDR3 loop is CSVLGQGGNSPLHF. The CDR3 coding sequence is TGCAGCGTCCTCGGACAAGGGGGTAATTCACCCCTCCACTTT.

On this clone: One junction end does not reproduce the germline sequence, and a read error may be involved. The rearrangement joins TRBV6-5 to TRBJ2-7; 7 nucleotides line up with TRBD1. Germline CDR1 MNHEY, CDR2 SVGAGI. CDR3 length equals 16 residues. CDR3 nucleotides: TGTACCAGCAGTTACTCCTTGGGGGACAGCTACTACGAGCAGTACTTC. Translation: CTSSYSLGDSYYEQYF.

The chain employs TRBV13 and TRBJ2-1, with 10 bases that match TRBD2. The CDR3 is made up of 16 amino acids. V trimming: 5 bases; J trimming: 6 bases; junction bases outside the gene matches: 10. CDR1 and CDR2 (germline): PRHDT, FYEKMQ (reference sequence). CDR3 in amino acids: CASSPVAGGHGNEQFF. Written as DNA, the CDR3 is TGTGCCAGCAGCCCCGTAGCGGGAGGCCACGGCAATGAGCAGTTCTTC.

In its sample, this clone was seen a few times. This CDR3 is CASSDLVTGQETQYF. In DNA, the CDR3 is TGTGCCAGCAGTGATTTGGTAACAGGGCAAGAGACCCAGTACTTC. The chain couples TRBV25-1 to TRBJ2-5; tentatively, D is TRBD1 (6 bases). Germline lookup yields CDR1 MGHDK and CDR2 SYGVNS. Trimming took off 3 bases at V and 2 bases at J, with 13 bases between the two ends. The CDR3 has 15 residues.

The chain recombines TRBV9 with TRBJ2-2; 8 nucleotides align to TRBD2. The CDR3 extends over 14 amino acids. The germline CDR1 and CDR2 sequences are SGDLS and YYNGEE. The J segment lost 5 bases and the V segment lost 7 bases, leaving 7 bases of the junction unmatched. The CDR3 DNA follows: TGTGCCAGCCGGGGGGGTGTCTCAACCGGGGAGCTGTTTTTT. Amino acid sequence: CASRGGVSTGELFF.

The rearrangement uses TRBV30 and TRBJ2-5, with D possibly matching TRBD1 (5 bases). CDR3 length: 13 amino acids. V was clipped by 0 bases and J by 13 bases, with 18 bases between them. The germline gives CDR1 GTSNPN, CDR2 SVGIG (reference sequence). This CDR3 reads CAWSVQDGTEPYF. The CDR3 DNA reads as TGTGCCTGGAGTGTACAGGACGGTACCGAGCCGTACTTC.

This clone was observed a few times. The chain uses TRBV12-5 and TRBJ1-1; unclear D gene. V was pared by 1 base and J by 8 bases, with 14 bases between. Germline CDR1 reads LGHNT; CDR2 reads FRNRAP. There are 14 residues in the CDR3. CDR3: CASGLGHSAHEAFF. The CDR3 DNA follows: TGTGCTAGTGGTTTGGGACATTCAGCTCACGAAGCTTTCTTT.

This rearrangement joins TRBV28 to TRBJ2-3, with 10 positions matching TRBD2. Trimming removed 5 bases from V and 0 bases from J; junction bases left unmatched: 5. The CDR3 runs to 16 residues. Germline lookup yields CDR1 MDHEN and CDR2 SYDVKM. In nucleotides, the CDR3 is TGTGCCAGCAGTATAACTAGCGGGGTGAGCACAGATACGCAGTATTTT. This gives the protein CASSITSGVSTDTQYF.

This clone was seen only a few times. The rearrangement links TRBV19 to TRBJ1-3; a possible D gene is TRBD1 (5 bases). The length of the CDR3 is 14 residues. V shed 7 bases and J shed 0 bases, with 10 bases lying between them. Germline CDR1 LNHDA, CDR2 SQIVND (reference sequence). CDR3 sequence reads: CASTRGDSGNTIYF. CDR3 DNA: TGTGCCAGTACCCGGGGGGACTCTGGAAACACCATATATTTT.

This chain uses TRBV7-6 with TRBJ2-7; D remains unclear. Trimming cost V 5 bases and J 1 base, with 9 bases left between them. Per the germline V gene, CDR1 is SGHVS and CDR2 is FNYEAQ. The CDR3 consists of 13 residues. DNA for the CDR3: TGTGCCAGCAGCCCGTCCGGGTCCTACGAGCAGTACTTC. Protein product: CASSPSGSYEQYF.

This chain joins TRBV9 and TRBJ2-3, with D perhaps matching TRBD2 (6 bases). The CDR3 covers 16 residues. The germline V gene encodes CDR1 SGDLS and CDR2 YYNGEE. V was clipped by 1 base and J by 3 bases, with 15 bases between them. The CDR3 region has the DNA TGTGCCAGCAGCGTAACAACGGCGGGGCCGACAGATACGCAGTATTTT. Its translation: CASSVTTAGPTDTQYF. Together with reference TRBV9 and TRBJ2-3, the CDR3 gives the full variable domain: DSGVTQTPKHLITATGQRVTLRCSPRSGDLSVYWYQQSLDQGLQFLIQYYNGEERAKGNILERFSAQQFPDLHSELNLSSLELGDSALYFCASSVTTAGPTDTQYFGPGTRLTVL.

The V call is TRBV6-5, the J call TRBJ2-1, with TRBD1 matching 10 bases. Germline V gene sequence: CDR1 MNHEY, CDR2 SVGAGI. The CDR3 consists of 14 residues. V trimming: 5 bases; J trimming: 4 bases; junction bases outside the gene matches: 2. The CDR3 nucleotides are TGTGCCAGCAGTCGGGACAGGGGTTACAATGAGCAGTTCTTC. It encodes CASSRDRGYNEQFF.

This clone was detected a few times. The chain joins TRBV4-2 to TRBJ1-4; 7 bases match TRBD1. The V segment lost 3 bases and the J segment 4 bases; nucleotides outside the gene matches: 14. Germline assignment: CDR1 LGHNA and CDR2 YNFKEQ. The CDR3 is made up of 18 amino acids. The CDR3 protein is CASSQDTGTARVNEKLFF. CDR3 DNA sequence: TGTGCCAGCAGCCAGGACACGGGGACAGCCCGGGTTAATGAAAAACTGTTTTTT.

This clone was counted a few times. The chain uses TRBV19 and TRBJ2-1; D gene unclear. In germline, CDR1 is LNHDA, CDR2 SQIVND (reference sequence). The ends were cut back, 9 bases at V and 5 bases at J, with 14 bases in the middle. CDR3 length: 13 residues. CDR3 sequence: CASRPSYNNEQFF. The DNA of the CDR3 is TGTGCCAGCAGACCCAGCTACAACAATGAGCAGTTCTTC.

The V and J genes are TRBV7-9 and TRBJ2-5; a possible D gene is TRBD2 (6 bases). V lost 4 bases, J lost 2 bases, and 11 bases lay in between. CDR3 length equals 14 residues. Germline CDR1 reads SEHNR; CDR2 reads FQNEAQ (reference sequence). This chain's CDR3 is CASSSVAVQETQYF. The CDR3, as DNA: TGTGCCAGCAGCTCGGTAGCGGTACAAGAGACCCAGTACTTC.

This clone occurred a few times. This chain's CDR3 is CASSLTGYQPQHF. The CDR3, as DNA: TGTGCCAGCAGCTTGACAGGTTATCAGCCCCAGCATTTT. The chain couples TRBV9 to TRBJ1-5; a weak D match, TRBD1 (6 bases). Trimming took off 4 bases at V and 5 bases at J, with 10 bases between the two ends. CDR3 length: 13 residues. Germline V gene lookup returns CDR1 SGDLS and CDR2 YYNGEE.